This T cell receptor (beta chain) was sequenced during a study of memory CD4+ T cells and cytomegalovirus serostatus. The sort gate was single viable CD3+CD4+CD8-CD45RO+ cells for memory CD4+ T cells. Only in-frame clones appear in the TCRdb table, and some are missing; sequencing was by immunoSEQ multiplex PCR. The table has 25,000 to 30,000 clones, roughly 75% seen once. Germline loops: CDR1 ENHRY, CDR2 SYGVKD. The CDR3 extends over 13 amino acids. V was trimmed by 9 bases and J by 2 bases, leaving 13 bases between them. The sample taken for sequencing was memory CD4+ T cells from blood. The sequence derives from an adult in good health and CMV-seronegative. V gene TRBV10-3 combines with J gene TRBJ1-1, with D unclear. CDR3: CAIKFAHNTEAFF. The CDR3 DNA sequence: TGTGCCATAAAATTCGCCCACAACACTGAAGCTTTCTTT.